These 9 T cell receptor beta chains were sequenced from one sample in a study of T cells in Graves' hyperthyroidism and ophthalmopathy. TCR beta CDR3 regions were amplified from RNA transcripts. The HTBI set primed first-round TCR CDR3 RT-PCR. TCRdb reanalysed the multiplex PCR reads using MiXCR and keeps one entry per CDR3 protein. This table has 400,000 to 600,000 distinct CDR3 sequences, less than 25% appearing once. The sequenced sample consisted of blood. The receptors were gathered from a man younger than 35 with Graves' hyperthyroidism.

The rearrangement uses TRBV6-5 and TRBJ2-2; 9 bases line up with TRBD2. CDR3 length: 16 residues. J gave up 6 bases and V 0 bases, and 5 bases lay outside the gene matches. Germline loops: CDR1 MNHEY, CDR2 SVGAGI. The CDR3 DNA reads TGTGCCAGCAGTTACTCGGGTTGCGGGGGGGCCGGGGAGCTGTTTTTT. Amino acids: CASSYSGCGGAGELFF.

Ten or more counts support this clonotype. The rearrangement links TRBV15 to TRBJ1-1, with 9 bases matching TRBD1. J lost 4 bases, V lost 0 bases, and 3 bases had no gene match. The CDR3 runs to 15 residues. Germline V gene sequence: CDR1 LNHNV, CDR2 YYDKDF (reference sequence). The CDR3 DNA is TGTGCCACCAGCAGAGACGAGACAGGGGGCACTGAAGCTTTCTTT. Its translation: CATSRDETGGTEAFF. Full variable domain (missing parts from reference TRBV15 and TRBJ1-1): DAMVIQNPRYQVTQFGKPVTLSCSQTLNHNVMYWYQQKSSQAPKLLFHYYDKDFNNEADTPDNFQSRRPNTSFCFLDIRSPGLGDTAMYLCATSRDETGGTEAFFGQGTRLTVV.

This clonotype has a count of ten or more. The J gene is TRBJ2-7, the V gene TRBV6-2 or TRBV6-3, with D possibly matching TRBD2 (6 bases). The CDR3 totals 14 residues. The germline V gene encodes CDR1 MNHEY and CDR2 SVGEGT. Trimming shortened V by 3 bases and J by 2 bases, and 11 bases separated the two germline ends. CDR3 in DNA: TGTGCCAGCAGTTATAGCGGTGAAGCCTACGAGCAGTACTTC. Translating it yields CASSYSGEAYEQYF.

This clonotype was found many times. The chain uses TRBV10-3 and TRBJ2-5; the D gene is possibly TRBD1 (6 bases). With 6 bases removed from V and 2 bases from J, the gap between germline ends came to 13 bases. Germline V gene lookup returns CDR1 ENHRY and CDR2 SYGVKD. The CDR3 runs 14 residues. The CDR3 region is CAISPEGGQETQYF. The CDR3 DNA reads TGTGCCATCAGCCCGGAAGGGGGTCAAGAGACCCAGTACTTC.

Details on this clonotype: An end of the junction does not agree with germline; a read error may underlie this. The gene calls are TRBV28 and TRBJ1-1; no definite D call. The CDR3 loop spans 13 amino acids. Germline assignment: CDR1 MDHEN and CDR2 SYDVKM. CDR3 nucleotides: TGTGCCAGCAGTTTAATAGGAAACACTGAAGCTTGCTTT. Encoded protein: CASSLIGNTEACF. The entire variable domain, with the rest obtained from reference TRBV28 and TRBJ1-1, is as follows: DVKVTQSSRYLVKRTGEKVFLECVQDMDHENMFWYRQDPGLGLRLIYFSYDVKMKEKGDIPEGYSVSREKKERFSLILESASTNQTSMYLCASSLIGNTEACFGQGTRLTVV.

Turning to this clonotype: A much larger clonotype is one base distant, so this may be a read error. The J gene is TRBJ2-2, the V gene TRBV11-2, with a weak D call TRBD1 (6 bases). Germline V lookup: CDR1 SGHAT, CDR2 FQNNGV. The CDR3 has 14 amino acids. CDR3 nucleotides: TGTGCCAGCAGTTCTACAGGGAACGCCGGGGAGCTGTTTTTT. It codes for CASSSTGNAGELFF.

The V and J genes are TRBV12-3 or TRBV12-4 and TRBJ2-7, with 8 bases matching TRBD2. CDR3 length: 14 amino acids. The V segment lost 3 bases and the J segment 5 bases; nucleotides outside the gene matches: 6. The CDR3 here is CASSFREGQDEQYF. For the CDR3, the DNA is TGTGCCAGCAGTTTTCGGGAGGGCCAGGACGAGCAGTACTTC.

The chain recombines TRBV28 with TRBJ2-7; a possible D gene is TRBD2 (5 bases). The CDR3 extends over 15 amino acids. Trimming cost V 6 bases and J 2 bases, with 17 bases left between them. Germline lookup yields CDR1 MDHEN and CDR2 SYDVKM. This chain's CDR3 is CASRYPRGSAYEQYF. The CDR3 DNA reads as TGTGCCAGCAGGTATCCGCGAGGGTCAGCCTACGAGCAGTACTTC.

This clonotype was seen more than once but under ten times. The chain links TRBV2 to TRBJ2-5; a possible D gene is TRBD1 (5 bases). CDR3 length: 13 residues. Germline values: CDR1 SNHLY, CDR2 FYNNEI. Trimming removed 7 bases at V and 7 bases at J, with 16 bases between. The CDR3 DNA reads TGTGCCAGCAAGCCGCCCAGGGCTGGGACCCAGTACTTC. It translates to CASKPPRAGTQYF.